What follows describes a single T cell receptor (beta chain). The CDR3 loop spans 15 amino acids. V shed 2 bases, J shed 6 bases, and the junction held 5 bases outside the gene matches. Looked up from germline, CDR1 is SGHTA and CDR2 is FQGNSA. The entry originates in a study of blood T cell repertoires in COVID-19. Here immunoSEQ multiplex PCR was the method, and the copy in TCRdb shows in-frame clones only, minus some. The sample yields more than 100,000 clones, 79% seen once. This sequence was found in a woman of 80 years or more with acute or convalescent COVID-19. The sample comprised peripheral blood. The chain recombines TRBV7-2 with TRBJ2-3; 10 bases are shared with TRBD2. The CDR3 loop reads CASSLSSGSFDTQYF. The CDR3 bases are TGTGCCAGCAGCTTATCTAGCGGGAGTTTCGATACGCAGTATTTT.